This is a list of T cell receptor beta chains from one sample in a study of cytomegalovirus exposure and HLA in healthy donors. Method: immunoSEQ multiplex PCR; TCRdb's copy keeps in-frame clones and lacks some. This table holds 130,000 or so clones, approximately 66% found once. The material sequenced was PBMCs. Receptor source: a woman aged 40 to 50 in good health and CMV-seropositive. The CDR3 runs from the conserved cysteine through the conserved F or W.

V gene: TRBV6-5
J gene: TRBJ2-7
CDR3 protein: CASSYPGPYF

V gene: TRBV12-5
J gene: TRBJ1-3
CDR3 protein: CASGPRGTGGSRNTIYF

V gene: TRBV6-5
J gene: TRBJ2-7
CDR3 protein: CASSYEAGVYGNEQYF

V gene: TRBV5-4
J gene: TRBJ2-2
CDR3 protein: CASSLGAGGPGELFF

V gene: TRBV29-1
J gene: TRBJ1-2
CDR3 protein: CSVEALAGQINYGYTF

V gene: TRBV4-1
J gene: TRBJ2-1
CDR3 protein: CASRRNAGGGDNEQFF

V gene: TRBV30
J gene: TRBJ1-4
CDR3 protein: CAWRRTGTGDEKLFF

V gene: TRBV7-9
J gene: TRBJ1-1
CDR3 protein: CASSLGVGVTEAFF

V gene: TRBV5-1
J gene: TRBJ2-2
CDR3 protein: CASSFQGAGELFF

V gene: TRBV9
J gene: TRBJ1-1
CDR3 protein: CASSPSDRGTEAFF

V gene: TRBV10-1
J gene: TRBJ2-1
CDR3 protein: CASSETGSFNEQFF

V gene: TRBV7-9
J gene: TRBJ1-1
CDR3 protein: CASSRGQSPGKAFF

V gene: TRBV15
J gene: TRBJ1-1
CDR3 protein: CATSRAGSFFEAFF

V gene: TRBV13
J gene: TRBJ1-3
CDR3 protein: CASSPDAVRGHGNTIYF

V gene: TRBV5-1
J gene: TRBJ2-1
CDR3 protein: CASSLAQNNEQFF

V gene: TRBV10-3
J gene: TRBJ2-7
CDR3 protein: CAISEGRYEQYF

V gene: TRBV28
J gene: TRBJ2-7
CDR3 protein: CASSFDGYSYEQYF

V gene: TRBV7-3
J gene: TRBJ1-2
CDR3 protein: CASSLGGAGGYTF

V gene: TRBV10-2
J gene: TRBJ2-3
CDR3 protein: CASRAGSTDTQYF

V gene: TRBV6-5
J gene: TRBJ1-1
CDR3 protein: CASSYEGLDTEAFF

V gene: TRBV6-5
J gene: TRBJ1-1
CDR3 protein: CASSPTGEVTEAFF

V gene: TRBV6-4
J gene: TRBJ2-1
CDR3 protein: CASRQGHSDEQFF

V gene: TRBV9
J gene: TRBJ2-1
CDR3 protein: CASSVAFGTSFDEQFF

V gene: TRBV5-6
J gene: TRBJ1-2
CDR3 protein: CASSLEGGRGYTF

V gene: TRBV9
J gene: TRBJ1-1
CDR3 protein: CASGKGQGTVSEAFF

V gene: TRBV6-1
J gene: TRBJ2-3
CDR3 protein: CASRVDTFPDTQYF

V gene: TRBV5-1
J gene: TRBJ2-3
CDR3 protein: CASLPTGGPRNTQYF

V gene: TRBV9
J gene: TRBJ1-4
CDR3 protein: CASSKTATNEKLFF

V gene: TRBV5-8
J gene: TRBJ2-1
CDR3 protein: CASSFSGGQGNEQFF

V gene: TRBV4-2
J gene: TRBJ2-7
CDR3 protein: CASSQDQMGREQYF

V gene: TRBV2
J gene: TRBJ2-5
CDR3 protein: CASRTGWLQETQYF

V gene: TRBV28
J gene: TRBJ2-3
CDR3 protein: CASRGLPGQGTSDTQYF

V gene: TRBV19
J gene: TRBJ1-1
CDR3 protein: CASRPMAGGNTEAFF

V gene: TRBV6-1
J gene: TRBJ2-3
CDR3 protein: CASTARDRGPDTQYF

V gene: TRBV5-1
J gene: TRBJ1-1
CDR3 protein: CASSLGRDRMNTEAFF

V gene: TRBV6-5
J gene: TRBJ2-7
CDR3 protein: CASSDRDSDYEQYF

V gene: TRBV6-1
J gene: TRBJ2-4
CDR3 protein: CASSASLKNIQYF

V gene: TRBV7-2
J gene: TRBJ2-7
CDR3 protein: CASSLGPTGVITYEQYF

V gene: TRBV6-5
J gene: TRBJ2-3
CDR3 protein: CASSLGNRGVDTQYF

V gene: TRBV4-2
J gene: TRBJ2-2
CDR3 protein: CASSQDGGTGGSGELFF

V gene: TRBV5-4
J gene: TRBJ2-7
CDR3 protein: CASSQGTSYEQYF

V gene: TRBV12-5
J gene: TRBJ1-2
CDR3 protein: CASGLVLTGGGYGYTF

V gene: TRBV28
J gene: TRBJ1-6
CDR3 protein: CATQRQGTYSPLHF

V gene: TRBV19
J gene: TRBJ1-2
CDR3 protein: CASSIGWDRGRGYTF